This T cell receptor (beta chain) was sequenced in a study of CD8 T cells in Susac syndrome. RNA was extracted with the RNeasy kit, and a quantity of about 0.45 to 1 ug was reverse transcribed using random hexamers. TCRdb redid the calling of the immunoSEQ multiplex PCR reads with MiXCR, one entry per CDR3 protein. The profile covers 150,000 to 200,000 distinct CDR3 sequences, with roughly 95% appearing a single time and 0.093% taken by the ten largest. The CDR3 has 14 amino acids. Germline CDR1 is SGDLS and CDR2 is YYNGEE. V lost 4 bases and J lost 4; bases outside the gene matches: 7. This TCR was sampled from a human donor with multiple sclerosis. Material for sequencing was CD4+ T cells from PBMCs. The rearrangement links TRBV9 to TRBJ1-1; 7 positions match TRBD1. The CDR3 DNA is TGTGCCAGCAGCACTTCAGGGGGAGGCACTGAAGCTTTCTTT. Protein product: CASSTSGGGTEAFF.